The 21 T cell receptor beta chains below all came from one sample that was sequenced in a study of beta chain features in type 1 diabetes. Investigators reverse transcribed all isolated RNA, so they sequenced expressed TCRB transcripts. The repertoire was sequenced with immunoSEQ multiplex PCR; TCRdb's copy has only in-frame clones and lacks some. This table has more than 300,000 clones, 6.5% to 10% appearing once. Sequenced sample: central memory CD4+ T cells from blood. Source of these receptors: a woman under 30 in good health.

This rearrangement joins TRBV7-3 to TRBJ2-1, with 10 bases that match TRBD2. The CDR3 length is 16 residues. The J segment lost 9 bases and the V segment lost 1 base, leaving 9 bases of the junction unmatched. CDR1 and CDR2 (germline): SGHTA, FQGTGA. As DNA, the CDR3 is TGTGCCAGCAGCTTAAATTTCCAGGGGACTAGCGCTGAGCAGTTCTTC. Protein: CASSLNFQGTSAEQFF. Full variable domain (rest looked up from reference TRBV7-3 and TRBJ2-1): GAGVSQTPSNKVTEKGKYVELRCDPISGHTALYWYRQSLGQGPEFLIYFQGTGAADDSGLPNDRFFAVRPEGSVSTLKIQRTERGDSAVYLCASSLNFQGTSAEQFFGPGTRLTVL.

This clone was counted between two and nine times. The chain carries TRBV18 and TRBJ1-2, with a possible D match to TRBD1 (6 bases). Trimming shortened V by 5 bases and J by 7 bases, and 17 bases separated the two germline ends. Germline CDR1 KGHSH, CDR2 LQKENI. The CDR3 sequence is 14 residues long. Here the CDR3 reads CASSIDRKDSGYTF. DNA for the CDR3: TGTGCCAGCTCAATAGACAGGAAAGACTCTGGCTACACCTTC.

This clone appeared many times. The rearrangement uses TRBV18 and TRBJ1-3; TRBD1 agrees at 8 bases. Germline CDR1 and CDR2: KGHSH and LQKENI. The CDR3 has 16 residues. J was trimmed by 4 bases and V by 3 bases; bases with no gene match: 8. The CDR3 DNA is TGTGCCAGCTCACCTCCCCGGACAGGGTTCGGAAACACCATATATTTT. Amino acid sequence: CASSPPRTGFGNTIYF.

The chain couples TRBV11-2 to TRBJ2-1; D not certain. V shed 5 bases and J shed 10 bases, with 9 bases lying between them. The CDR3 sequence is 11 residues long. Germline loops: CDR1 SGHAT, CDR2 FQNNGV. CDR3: CASSRGPEQFF. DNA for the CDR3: TGTGCCAGCAGCCGTGGGCCCGAGCAGTTCTTC.

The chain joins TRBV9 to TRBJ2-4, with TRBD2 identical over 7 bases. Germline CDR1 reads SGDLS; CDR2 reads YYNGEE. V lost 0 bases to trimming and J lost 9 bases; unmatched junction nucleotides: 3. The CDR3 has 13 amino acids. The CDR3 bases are TGTGCCAGCAGCGTAGCTGGGGGGGGCATTCAGTACTTC. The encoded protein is CASSVAGGGIQYF.

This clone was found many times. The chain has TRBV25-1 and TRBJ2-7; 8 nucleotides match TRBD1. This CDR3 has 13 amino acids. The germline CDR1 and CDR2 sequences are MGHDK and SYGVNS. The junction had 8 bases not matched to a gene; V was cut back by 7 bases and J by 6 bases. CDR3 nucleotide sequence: TGTGCCAGCATAGGACAGGGAAAGGTCGAGCAGTACTTC. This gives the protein CASIGQGKVEQYF.

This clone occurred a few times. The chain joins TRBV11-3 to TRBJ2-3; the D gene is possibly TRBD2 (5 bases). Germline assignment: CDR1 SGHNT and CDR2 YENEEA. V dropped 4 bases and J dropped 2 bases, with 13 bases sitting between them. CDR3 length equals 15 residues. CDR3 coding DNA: TGTGCCAGCAGCTCACGCAGCGGAACCACAGATACGCAGTATTTT. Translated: CASSSRSGTTDTQYF.

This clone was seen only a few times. This CDR3 is CASSRLAGIDTQYF. Written as DNA, the CDR3 is TGTGCCAGCAGTCGGCTAGCGGGAATAGATACGCAGTATTTT. The chain links TRBV6-6 to TRBJ2-3; 9 bases are shared with TRBD2. The CDR3 extends over 14 amino acids. Germline CDR1 reads MNHNY; CDR2 reads SVGAGI (reference sequence). V lost 5 bases, J lost 5 bases, and 5 bases stayed unmatched.

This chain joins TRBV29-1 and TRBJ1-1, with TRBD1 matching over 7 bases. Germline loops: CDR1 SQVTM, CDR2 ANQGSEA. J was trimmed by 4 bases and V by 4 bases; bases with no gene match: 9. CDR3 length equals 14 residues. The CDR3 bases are TGCAGCGTTGGATACAGGGGTTTGATCACTGAAGCTTTCTTT. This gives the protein CSVGYRGLITEAFF.

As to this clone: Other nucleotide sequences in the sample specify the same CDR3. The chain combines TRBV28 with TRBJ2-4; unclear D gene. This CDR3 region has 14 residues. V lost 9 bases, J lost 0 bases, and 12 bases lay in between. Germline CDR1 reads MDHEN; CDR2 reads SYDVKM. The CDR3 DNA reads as TGTGCCAGTCGACCTCAGCTAGCCAAAAACATTCAGTACTTC. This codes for CASRPQLAKNIQYF.

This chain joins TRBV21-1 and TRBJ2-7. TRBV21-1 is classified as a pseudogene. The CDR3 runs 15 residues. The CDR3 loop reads CASSKAWGSAYEQYF. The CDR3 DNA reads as TGTGCCAGCAGCAAAGCCTGGGGAAGCGCCTACGAGCAGTACTTC.

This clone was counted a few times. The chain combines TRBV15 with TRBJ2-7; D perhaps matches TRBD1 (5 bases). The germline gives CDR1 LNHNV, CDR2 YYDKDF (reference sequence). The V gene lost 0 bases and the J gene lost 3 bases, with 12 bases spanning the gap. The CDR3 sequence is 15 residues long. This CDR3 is CATSRDRGEGYEQYF. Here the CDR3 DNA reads TGTGCCACCAGCAGAGATAGGGGTGAAGGCTACGAGCAGTACTTC.

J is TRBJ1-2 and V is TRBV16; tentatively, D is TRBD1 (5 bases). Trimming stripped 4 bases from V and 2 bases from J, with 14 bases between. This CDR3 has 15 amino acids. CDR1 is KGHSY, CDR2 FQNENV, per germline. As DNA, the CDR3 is TGTGCCAGCAGCCCCTCGACAGCCAAGAACTATGGCTACACCTTC. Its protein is CASSPSTAKNYGYTF.

The CDR3 region is CASSDPKPGGHTDTQYF. DNA of the CDR3: TGTGCCAGCAGTGACCCCAAGCCGGGAGGACACACAGATACGCAGTATTTT. V usage is TRBV6-4 and J usage is TRBJ2-3; 7 nucleotides line up with TRBD2. CDR1 is MRHNA, CDR2 SNTAGT, per germline. CDR3 length: 17 residues. The trim removed 2 bases at V and 2 bases at J, leaving 10 bases unmatched.

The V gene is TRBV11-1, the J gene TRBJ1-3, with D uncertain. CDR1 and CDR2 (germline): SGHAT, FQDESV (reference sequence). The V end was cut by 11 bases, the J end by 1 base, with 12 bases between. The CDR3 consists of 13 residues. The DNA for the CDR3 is TGTGCCGGAGGAACGCATTCTGGAAACACCATATATTTT. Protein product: CAGGTHSGNTIYF.

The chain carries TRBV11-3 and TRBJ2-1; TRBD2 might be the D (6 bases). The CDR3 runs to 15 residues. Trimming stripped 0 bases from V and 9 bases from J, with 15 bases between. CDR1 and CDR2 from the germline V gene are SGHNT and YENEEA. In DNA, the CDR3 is TGTGCCAGCAGCTTAGATAGACTAGAAGGGAGTGAGCAGTTCTTC. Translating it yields CASSLDRLEGSEQFF.

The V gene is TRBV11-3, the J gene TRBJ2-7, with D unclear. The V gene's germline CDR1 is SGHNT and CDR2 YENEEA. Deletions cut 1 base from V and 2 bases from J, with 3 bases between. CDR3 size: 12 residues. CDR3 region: CASSLAAYEQYF. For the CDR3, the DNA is TGTGCCAGCAGCTTAGCGGCCTACGAGCAGTACTTC.

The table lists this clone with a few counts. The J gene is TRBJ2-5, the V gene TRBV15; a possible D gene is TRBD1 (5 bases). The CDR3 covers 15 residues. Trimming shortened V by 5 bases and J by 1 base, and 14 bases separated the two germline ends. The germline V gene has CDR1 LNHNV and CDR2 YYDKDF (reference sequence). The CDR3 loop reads CATSGASGAQETQYF. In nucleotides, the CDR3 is TGTGCCACCAGCGGGGCGTCGGGCGCCCAAGAGACCCAGTACTTC.

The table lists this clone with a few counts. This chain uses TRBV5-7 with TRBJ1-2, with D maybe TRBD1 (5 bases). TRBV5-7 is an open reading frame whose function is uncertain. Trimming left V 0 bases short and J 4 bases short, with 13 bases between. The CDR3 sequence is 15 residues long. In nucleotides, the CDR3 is TGTGCCAGCAGCTTGGGGTTCTGGACATTCTATGGCTACACCTTC. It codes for CASSLGFWTFYGYTF.

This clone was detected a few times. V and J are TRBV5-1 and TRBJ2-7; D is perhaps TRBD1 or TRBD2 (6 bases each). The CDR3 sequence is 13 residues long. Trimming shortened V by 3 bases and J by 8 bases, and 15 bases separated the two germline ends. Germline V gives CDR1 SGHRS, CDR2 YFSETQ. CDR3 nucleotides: TGCGCCAGCAGCTACGAGGGGGGTTTGAAGCAGTACTTC. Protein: CASSYEGGLKQYF.

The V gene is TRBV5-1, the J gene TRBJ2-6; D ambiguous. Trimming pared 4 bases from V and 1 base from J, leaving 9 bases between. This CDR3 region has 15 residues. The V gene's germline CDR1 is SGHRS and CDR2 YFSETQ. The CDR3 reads CASSRDLSGANVLTF. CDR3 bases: TGCGCCAGCAGCAGAGACCTTTCTGGGGCCAACGTCCTGACTTTC.